Following are 20 T cell receptor beta chains from one sample sequenced in a study of cytomegalovirus exposure and HLA in healthy donors. With 60 Vbeta and 13 Jbeta primers, the PCR was carried out. Sequencing used immunoSEQ multiplex PCR; TCRdb keeps in-frame clones, though not all of them. Among about 140,000 clones listed, roughly 80% were seen once. The sample comprised PBMCs. Every receptor here comes from a female donor in good health and CMV-seronegative.

The V call is TRBV10-3, the J call TRBJ1-2; maybe TRBD1 (6 bases). The CDR3 runs 13 residues. Germline-derived CDR1 and CDR2 are ENHRY and SYGVKD. V dropped 3 bases and J dropped 5 bases, with 10 bases sitting between them. The CDR3 DNA reads as TGTGCCATCAGTGAAAAACAGGGTTATGGCTACACCTTC. The encoded protein is CAISEKQGYGYTF.

The V call is TRBV29-1, the J call TRBJ2-7, with 10 bases identical to TRBD1. The ends lost 4 bases at V and 2 bases at J; junction bases unmatched: 11. CDR1 is SQVTM and CDR2 is ANQGSEA in the germline V gene. The CDR3 contains 16 residues. The DNA for the CDR3 is TGCAGCGTTGCGAGGGGAGACAGGGGGCTCGCCTACGAGCAGTACTTC. Translated: CSVARGDRGLAYEQYF.

In this sample, this clone turned up once. V and J are TRBV5-1 and TRBJ2-1, with D unclear. Trimming removed 1 base from V and 3 bases from J, with 14 bases in between. CDR3 length: 16 residues. CDR1 is SGHRS, CDR2 YFSETQ, per germline. The CDR3 reads CASSLTLRQDYNEQFF. The CDR3 nucleotides are TGCGCCAGCAGCTTGACCCTCCGGCAGGACTACAATGAGCAGTTCTTC. Full variable domain (rest looked up from reference TRBV5-1 and TRBJ2-1): KAGVTQTPRYLIKTRGQQVTLSCSPISGHRSVSWYQQTPGQGLQFLFEYFSETQRNKGNFPGRFSGRQFSNSRSEMNVSTLELGDSALYLCASSLTLRQDYNEQFFGPGTRLTVL.

The CDR3 spells CASSSRQYNEQFF. CDR3 DNA: TGTGCCAGCAGCTCCCGACAGTACAATGAGCAGTTCTTC. The genes are TRBV7-9 and TRBJ2-1; a weak D match, TRBD1 (5 bases). Germline CDR1 is SEHNR and CDR2 is FQNEAQ (reference sequence). The CDR3 length is 13 residues. Trimming left V 4 bases short and J 4 bases short, with 8 bases between.

The chain employs TRBV5-4 and TRBJ2-2, with D perhaps matching TRBD1 (5 bases). The germline gives CDR1 SGHNT, CDR2 YYREEE (reference sequence). The CDR3 is 17 amino acids. Trimming removed 3 bases at V and 0 bases at J, with 15 bases between. CDR3 sequence (DNA): TGTGCCAGCAGCTGGTACCCAGGGCCTGCGAACACCGGGGAGCTGTTTTTT. It is translated as CASSWYPGPANTGELFF.

The chain carries TRBV19 and TRBJ1-1, with TRBD1 matching 7 bases. The CDR3 totals 13 residues. Germline V gives CDR1 LNHDA, CDR2 SQIVND (reference sequence). V trimming: 6 bases; J trimming: 9 bases; junction bases outside the gene matches: 10. CDR3 sequence reads: CASRTSQGLQAFF. CDR3 in DNA: TGTGCCAGTAGGACCTCACAGGGGCTACAAGCTTTCTTT.

The chain has TRBV19 and TRBJ1-1, with 7 nucleotides matching TRBD1. This CDR3 has 15 amino acids. V lost 7 bases, J lost 1 base, and 9 bases stayed unmatched. Germline CDR1 and CDR2: LNHDA and SQIVND (reference sequence). DNA for the CDR3: TGTGCCAGTACCCCGCCCAGGGGGAGGAACACTGAAGCTTTCTTT. This sequence encodes CASTPPRGRNTEAFF.

As DNA, the CDR3 is TGTGCCAGCAGCTTCTTGGGCCAGGGCAGAGCTTTCTTT. The encoded protein is CASSFLGQGRAFF. This rearrangement joins TRBV11-1 to TRBJ1-1, with D possibly being TRBD1 (5 bases). Trimming took off 3 bases at V and 10 bases at J, with 15 bases between the two ends. From germline, CDR1 is SGHAT and CDR2 FQDESV (reference sequence). The CDR3 runs to 13 residues. Supplemented by reference TRBV11-1 and TRBJ1-1, the full variable domain reads EAEVAQSPRYKITEKSQAVAFWCDPISGHATLYWYRQILGQGPELLVQFQDESVVDDSQLPKDRFSAERLKGVDSTLKIQPAELGDSAMYLCASSFLGQGRAFFGQGTRLTVV.

The chain joins TRBV6-4 to TRBJ2-3; D might be TRBD1 (5 bases). The CDR3 is 13 residues long. Between the trimmed V and J ends, which lost 3 bases and 3 bases, there was a span of 7 bases. Looked up from germline, CDR1 is MRHNA and CDR2 is SNTAGT. CDR3 DNA sequence: TGTGCCAGCAGTGATCAGGGAACAGATACGCAGTATTTT. Its protein is CASSDQGTDTQYF.

The J gene is TRBJ2-7, the V gene TRBV13, with 8 bases that match TRBD2. J was trimmed by 7 bases and V by 0 bases; bases with no gene match: 8. The CDR3 runs to 15 residues. Germline CDR1 is PRHDT and CDR2 is FYEKMQ (reference sequence). Here the CDR3 reads CASSLGSRAGGEQYF. The CDR3 DNA is TGTGCCAGCAGCTTAGGATCAAGGGCGGGAGGAGAGCAGTACTTC.

CDR3 coding DNA: TGTGCCAGCAGCCAAGATCAAGCGGGAGTAAACACCGGGGAGCTGTTTTTT. Its protein is CASSQDQAGVNTGELFF. This chain uses TRBV4-2 with TRBJ2-2, with 8 bases that match TRBD2. This CDR3 comprises 17 residues. V shed 0 bases and J 2 bases; nucleotides not matched to a gene: 5. Germline lookup yields CDR1 LGHNA and CDR2 YNFKEQ.

This clone was recorded once. V gene TRBV6-1 combines with J gene TRBJ2-7; D unclear. The germline V gene encodes CDR1 MNHNS and CDR2 SASEGT. The CDR3 length is 14 residues. V lost 11 bases, J lost 3 bases, and 20 bases lay in between. CDR3 DNA: TGTGCCTCCTTTTATGAGACAACACTCTACGAGCAGTACTTC. It is translated as CASFYETTLYEQYF.

Comment on this clone: An end of the junction does not agree with germline; a read error may underlie this. The V and J genes are TRBV15 and TRBJ2-1, with TRBD1 identical over 7 bases. The CDR3 has 15 residues. CDR1 is LNHNV and CDR2 is YYDKDF in the germline V gene (reference sequence). This chain's CDR3 is CAASPGTDQYNEQFF. The CDR3 DNA reads as TGTGCCGCCAGCCCGGGGACAGATCAATACAATGAGCAGTTCTTC. The full variable domain, with the rest looked up from reference TRBV15 and TRBJ2-1, is DAMVIQNPRYQVTQFGKPVTLSCSQTLNHNVMYWYQQKSSQAPKLLFHYYDKDFNNEADTPDNFQSRRPNTSFCFLDIRSPGLGDTAMYLCAASPGTDQYNEQFFGPGTRLTVL.

V is TRBV30 and J is TRBJ2-7, with D possibly being TRBD2 (5 bases). The V and J ends lost 3 bases and 7 bases respectively, with 16 bases between them. This CDR3 is 13 amino acids long. CDR1 is GTSNPN and CDR2 is SVGIG in the germline V gene (reference sequence). As DNA, the CDR3 is TGTGCCTGGAGCACGGGGAACTACTTGGAGCAGTACTTC. This gives the protein CAWSTGNYLEQYF.

The chain couples TRBV28 to TRBJ1-5; unclear D gene. The CDR3 is 12 amino acids. Germline loops: CDR1 MDHEN, CDR2 SYDVKM. V was trimmed by 3 bases and J by 6 bases, leaving 6 bases between them. The CDR3 is CASSLGGQPQHF. The CDR3 DNA reads as TGTGCCAGCAGTTTGGGAGGTCAGCCCCAGCATTTT.

The genes are TRBV9 and TRBJ2-1, with a possible D match to TRBD2 (5 bases). Germline V lookup: CDR1 SGDLS, CDR2 YYNGEE. Trimming stripped 0 bases from V and 1 base from J, with 14 bases between. The CDR3 extends over 17 amino acids. The CDR3 region is CASSVGISGPSYNEQFF. CDR3 sequence (DNA): TGTGCCAGCAGCGTAGGTATCAGCGGACCTTCCTACAATGAGCAGTTCTTC.

The V gene is TRBV5-1, the J gene TRBJ1-5; possible D gene TRBD1, 5 bases. Looked up from germline, CDR1 is SGHRS and CDR2 is YFSETQ. With 0 bases removed from V and 4 bases from J, the gap between germline ends came to 11 bases. This CDR3 comprises 15 residues. CDR3 sequence: CASSLEAGLNQPQHF. DNA of the CDR3: TGCGCCAGCAGCTTGGAGGCAGGGCTAAATCAGCCCCAGCATTTT.

The CDR3 sequence: CASSATGETQYF. The CDR3 DNA follows: TGTGCCAGCAGTGCGACAGGAGAGACCCAGTACTTC. The chain carries TRBV2 and TRBJ2-5, with a tentative D call TRBD1 (6 bases). Germline V gene sequence: CDR1 SNHLY, CDR2 FYNNEI. Trimming took 4 bases from V and 4 from J, leaving 7 bases between them. CDR3 size: 12 residues.

This chain joins TRBV19 and TRBJ2-7; 10 nucleotides match TRBD2. J gave up 2 bases and V 4 bases, and 5 bases lay outside the gene matches. CDR3 size: 15 residues. Germline values: CDR1 LNHDA, CDR2 SQIVND (reference sequence). The CDR3 is CASSTWGLATYEQYF. The CDR3, as DNA: TGTGCCAGTAGTACCTGGGGACTAGCGACCTACGAGCAGTACTTC.

V is TRBV23-1 and J is TRBJ2-5; 8 bases are shared with TRBD1. TRBV23-1 is identified as an open reading frame with a role that is uncertain. With V trimmed by 4 bases and J by 4 bases, 5 bases remained unmatched. This CDR3 contains 14 residues. The CDR3 nucleotides read TGCGCCAGCAGTCCTCAGGGGGCAGGAGAGACCCAGTACTTC. It specifies CASSPQGAGETQYF.